This T cell receptor beta chain emerged from a study of T cells in Graves' hyperthyroidism and ophthalmopathy. Study-level points and caveats: A model of 13 V-J features distinguished ophthalmopathy from stable hyperthyroidism. The model foresaw ophthalmopathy a median around 6.8 months prior to onset. Researchers found most expanded thyroid clonotypes above 0.001 in blood as well.

Amplified TCR beta CDR3 regions came from RNA transcripts. First-round RT-PCR of the TCR CDR3 relied on the HTBI primer set. MiXCR, applied by TCRdb to the multiplex PCR reads, yields one record per CDR3 protein. The sample has some 320,000 distinct CDR3 sequences, approximately 13% seen once. This clonotype was seen ten or more times. Its antigen is currently unknown. 9 to 10 ml fresh peripheral blood yielded the PBMCs. This CDR3 is 15 amino acids long. Germline assignment: CDR1 MNHEY and CDR2 SVGEGT. With 2 bases clipped from V and 0 bases from J, the junction kept 1 base outside the gene matches. The V and J genes are TRBV6-2 or TRBV6-3 and TRBJ1-1; 9 nucleotides agree with TRBD1. The source material was blood. This clonotype was sampled from a woman in her forties with Graves' ophthalmopathy. The CDR3 region is CASSYRDRVNTEAFF. CDR3 bases: TGTGCCAGCAGTTACAGGGACAGGGTGAACACTGAAGCTTTCTTT.